Listed here is a single TCR beta chain. Its antigen is unknown. TCRdb keeps only in-frame clones here, not all; method: immunoSEQ multiplex PCR. Of tens of thousands of clones listed, about four fifths were seen once; the top ten hold approximately 8%. Time point in this sample: baseline, week 1 (first vaccination visit). The sample's treatment: pre-vaccination baseline after standard-of-care therapy. These data originate in a study of a mutant IDH1 vaccine in newly diagnosed glioma. Study summary: Of the patients given treatment, about 62% were male and approximately 38% were female, and a mean age of around 41 years was recorded. Antecedent treatment encompassed radiotherapy, temozolomide, or their combination; the majority received both.

Germline CDR1 and CDR2: SGHTA and FQGTGA. The CDR3 consists of 15 residues. Unmatched junction bases numbered 9, after V lost 6 bases and J lost 4 bases. Findings and limits, study-wide: Shifts in the top peripheral T cell clonotypes seemed unrelated to pseudoprogression. Detectable vaccine-induced immune responses arose in around 95% of patients.

Here the sequenced sample was PBMCs, taken from a glioma patient treated with radiotherapy, temozolomide or both. The TCR sequence derives from a man aged 50 to 59 with glioma. This chain joins TRBV7-3 and TRBJ1-1, with TRBD1 matching over 9 bases. The CDR3 protein is CASRAPGQGFTEAFF. The CDR3 DNA sequence: TGTGCCAGCAGAGCCCCGGGACAGGGTTTCACTGAAGCTTTCTTT.